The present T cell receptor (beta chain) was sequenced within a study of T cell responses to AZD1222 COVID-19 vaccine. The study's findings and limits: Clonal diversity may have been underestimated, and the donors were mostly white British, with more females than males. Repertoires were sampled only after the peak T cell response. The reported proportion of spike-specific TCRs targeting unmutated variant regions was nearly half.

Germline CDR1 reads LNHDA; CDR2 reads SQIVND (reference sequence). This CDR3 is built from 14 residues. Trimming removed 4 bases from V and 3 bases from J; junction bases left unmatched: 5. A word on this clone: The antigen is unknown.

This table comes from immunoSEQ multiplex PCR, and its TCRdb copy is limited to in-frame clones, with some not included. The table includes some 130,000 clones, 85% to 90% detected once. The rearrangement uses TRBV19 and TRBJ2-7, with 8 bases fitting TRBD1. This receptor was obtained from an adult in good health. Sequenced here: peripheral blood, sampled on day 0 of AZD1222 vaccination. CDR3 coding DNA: TGTGCCAGTAGTACACCCGGGACAGGCTACGAGCAGTACTTC. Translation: CASSTPGTGYEQYF.